This T cell receptor beta chain emerged from a study of cytomegalovirus exposure and HLA in healthy donors. Study details: Membership in the Caucasian-associated ancestry cluster was found for about 84% of fewer than 450 genotyped donors. General study results and limits: It was about 180 TCR beta chains that were listed as cytomegalovirus-associated.

The CDR3 extends over 16 amino acids. Between the trimmed V and J ends, which lost 4 bases and 0 bases, there was a span of 13 bases. Germline CDR1 and CDR2: SGHTA and FQGTGA. 60 Vbeta and 13 Jbeta primers were used in PCR. Produced via immunoSEQ multiplex PCR; TCRdb's table is partial and in-frame only. This sample has fewer than 250,000 clones, with around 90% found just once. Points on this clone: What it binds is not known.

The clonotype comes from a boy aged 2 to 10 in good health and CMV-seronegative. The sample consisted of PBMCs. The V gene is TRBV7-3, the J gene TRBJ2-1; D is possibly TRBD2 (6 bases). The CDR3: CASSSLAARSYNEQFF. CDR3 DNA: TGTGCCAGCAGCTCTTTAGCGGCTCGCTCCTACAATGAGCAGTTCTTC.